Below are 23 T cell receptor beta chains sequenced from a single sample in a study of spatial heterogeneity in lung cancer. General study findings and limits: Counts of expanded intratumoral alpha and beta TCRs tracked tumor mutation counts.

Time point defined: sample taken at primary tumor resection. The antigens of these receptors remain unknown. TCRdb used MiXCR to reprocess the 5' RACE reads, holding one entry per CDR3 protein. This sample has 20,000 to 25,000 distinct CDR3 sequences, with roughly 6.7% found just once. The sequenced sample was lung tumor tissue, obtained at surgery. Receptor source: a male donor with early-stage non-small cell lung cancer.

This clonotype is labeled medium-sized. The CDR3 loop is CASSRQGETEAFF. CDR3 DNA: TGTGCCAGCTCACGACAGGGAGAAACTGAAGCTTTCTTT. The rearrangement links TRBV18 to TRBJ1-1; 7 nucleotides line up with TRBD1. This CDR3 comprises 13 residues. Trimming cost V 4 bases and J 5 bases; bases outside gene matches: 4. Germline assignment: CDR1 KGHSH and CDR2 LQKENI.

This clonotype was recorded many times. This chain connects TRBV7-2 to TRBJ2-3; D gene unclear. Trimming took 2 bases from V and 6 from J, leaving 12 bases between them. The CDR3 is 14 residues long. Germline-derived CDR1 and CDR2 are SGHTA and FQGNSA. For the CDR3, the DNA is TGTGCCAGCAGCTTATTTGGCCCCTTTGATACGCAGTATTTT. Translating it yields CASSLFGPFDTQYF.

This clonotype has a count of ten or more. The chain uses TRBV5-1 and TRBJ2-7; the D gene is possibly TRBD2 (6 bases). CDR3 length: 13 residues. Germline V gene lookup returns CDR1 SGHRS and CDR2 YFSETQ. V was trimmed by 4 bases and J by 7 bases, leaving 15 bases between them. CDR3 loop: CASSPARGGEQYF. In DNA form, the CDR3 reads TGCGCCAGCAGCCCCGCGCGGGGTGGGGAGCAGTACTTC.

This clonotype has a count of ten or more. This chain links TRBV4-2 with TRBJ1-1; no reliable D call. Trimming stripped 10 bases from V and 4 bases from J, with 10 bases between. The length of the CDR3 is 11 residues. The germline CDR1 and CDR2 sequences are LGHNA and YNFKEQ. The CDR3 here is CATSGSTEAFF. In nucleotides, the CDR3 is TGTGCCACCTCCGGGAGCACTGAAGCTTTCTTT.

This chain links TRBV11-3 with TRBJ2-1; 7 bases agree with TRBD2. Germline V gene lookup returns CDR1 SGHNT and CDR2 YENEEA. The J segment lost 5 bases and the V segment lost 1 base, leaving 5 bases of the junction unmatched. The CDR3 is 15 residues long. CDR3 coding DNA: TGTGCCAGCAGCTTAGGGGGGAGGGACCACAATGAGCAGTTCTTC. As protein: CASSLGGRDHNEQFF.

This clonotype was recorded many times. V gene TRBV6-5 combines with J gene TRBJ2-4; D unclear. Trimming cost V 0 bases and J 8 bases, with 8 bases left between them. The CDR3 is 13 residues long. Per the germline V gene, CDR1 is MNHEY and CDR2 is SVGAGI. The CDR3 here is CASSYSESHIQYF. The CDR3 DNA sequence: TGTGCCAGCAGTTACTCCGAGTCACACATTCAGTACTTC.

There are many counts of this clonotype. The rearrangement joins TRBV24-1 to TRBJ2-3; 10 nucleotides line up with TRBD2. Trimming removed 1 base from V and 5 bases from J; junction bases left unmatched: 8. The CDR3 extends over 17 amino acids. Germline lookup yields CDR1 KGHDR and CDR2 SFDVKD. CDR3: CATSDFADSGGQDTQYF. Written as DNA, the CDR3 is TGTGCCACCAGTGATTTTGCGGATAGCGGGGGGCAAGATACGCAGTATTTT.

This clonotype was detected many times. J is TRBJ1-2 and V is TRBV7-9; D is uncertain. The CDR3 length is 13 residues. Germline V CDR1 and CDR2: SEHNR, FQNEAQ (reference sequence). The V end was cut by 0 bases, the J end by 5 bases, with 7 bases between. The CDR3 sequence is CASSLAGPYGYTF. CDR3 in DNA: TGTGCCAGCAGCTTAGCCGGGCCTTATGGCTACACCTTC.

This clonotype has at least ten counts. This chain uses TRBV11-2 with TRBJ1-4; D is unresolved. The CDR3 is 15 residues long. The V end lost 7 bases, the J end lost 5 bases, and 17 bases lay between the germline ends. Germline V gene sequence: CDR1 SGHAT, CDR2 FQNNGV. CDR3 bases: TGTGCCAGCAACAGAGACGGACGGTTAAATGAAAAACTGTTTTTT. This gives the protein CASNRDGRLNEKLFF.

This clonotype was detected a few times. This rearrangement joins TRBV28 to TRBJ2-1; 9 nucleotides match TRBD2. This CDR3 region has 19 residues. Germline lookup yields CDR1 MDHEN and CDR2 SYDVKM. Trimming took 3 bases from V and 1 from J; bases not matched to a gene: 13. This chain's CDR3 is CASSLGAGLAEISYNEQFF. CDR3 coding DNA: TGTGCCAGCAGTTTGGGAGCGGGACTAGCAGAAATATCCTACAATGAGCAGTTCTTC.

The table lists this clonotype with many counts. This sequence joins TRBV20-1 and TRBJ1-1; a possible D gene is TRBD1 (5 bases). Germline V lookup: CDR1 DFQATT, CDR2 SNEGSKA (reference sequence). V was cut by 2 bases and J by 4 bases, with 14 bases left in between. The CDR3 runs to 14 residues. The CDR3 DNA is TGCAGTGCTAGATACGGGGGATTGGTCACTGAAGCTTTCTTT. Its translation is CSARYGGLVTEAFF.

Sample share makes this clonotype medium-sized. The chain carries TRBV28 and TRBJ1-5; D is uncertain. CDR3 size: 14 residues. V shed 2 bases and J shed 6 bases, with 11 bases lying between them. Germline CDR1 is MDHEN and CDR2 is SYDVKM. This CDR3 is CASSLPPPAQPQHF. For the CDR3, the DNA is TGTGCCAGCAGTTTACCGCCGCCCGCTCAGCCCCAGCATTTT.

This clonotype counts as medium-sized. V gene TRBV28 combines with J gene TRBJ1-2; a possible D gene is TRBD1 (5 bases). V gave up 3 bases and J gave up 7 bases, with 9 bases separating them. Germline values: CDR1 MDHEN, CDR2 SYDVKM. The CDR3 runs to 12 residues. CDR3 bases: TGTGCCAGCAGTTTGCATCAGGGTGGCTACACCTTC. Translating gives CASSLHQGGYTF.

This clonotype was seen ten or more times. The chain links TRBV25-1 to TRBJ2-1; maybe TRBD2 (5 bases). Trimming took 4 bases from V and 4 from J, leaving 14 bases between them. CDR1 and CDR2 from the germline V gene are MGHDK and SYGVNS. The CDR3 is 15 amino acids. The CDR3 reads CASSVLDGGYNEQFF. The CDR3 DNA is TGTGCCAGCAGTGTATTGGACGGAGGTTACAATGAGCAGTTCTTC.

This clonotype appeared many times. The chain employs TRBV12-3 or TRBV12-4 and TRBJ1-3; 8 nucleotides agree with TRBD1. With V trimmed by 7 bases and J by 4 bases, 6 bases remained unmatched. The CDR3 is made up of 14 amino acids. The CDR3: CASNPTGAGNTIYF. The CDR3 DNA follows: TGTGCCAGCAACCCGACAGGGGCAGGAAACACCATATATTTT.

This clonotype appeared a few times. The J gene is TRBJ2-3, the V gene TRBV5-1; D call uncertain. Trimming pared 5 bases from V and 0 bases from J, leaving 7 bases between. Germline assignment: CDR1 SGHRS and CDR2 YFSETQ. CDR3 length equals 13 residues. This CDR3 is CASRTFSTDTQYF. CDR3 DNA: TGCGCCAGCAGAACGTTTAGCACAGATACGCAGTATTTT. The full variable domain, rest sourced from reference TRBV5-1 and TRBJ2-3, is KAGVTQTPRYLIKTRGQQVTLSCSPISGHRSVSWYQQTPGQGLQFLFEYFSETQRNKGNFPGRFSGRQFSNSRSEMNVSTLELGDSALYLCASRTFSTDTQYFGPGTRLTVL.

This clonotype was seen just once. The chain has TRBV7-3 and TRBJ2-1; 7 bases map to TRBD2. The CDR3 length is 13 residues. Losses at the gene ends were 8 bases for V and 10 bases for J; bases not matched to a gene: 11. Germline V CDR1 and CDR2: SGHTA, FQGTGA. The DNA for the CDR3 is TGTGCCAGCTTAGTGGGAGGGCGAAAAGAGCAGTTCTTC. It yields the protein CASLVGGRKEQFF. The full variable domain, completed using reference TRBV7-3 and TRBJ2-1, is GAGVSQTPSNKVTEKGKYVELRCDPISGHTALYWYRQSLGQGPEFLIYFQGTGAADDSGLPNDRFFAVRPEGSVSTLKIQRTERGDSAVYLCASLVGGRKEQFFGPGTRLTVL.

This clonotype was seen many times. The chain is built from TRBV20-1 and TRBJ1-5; no firm D call. This CDR3 is 14 amino acids long. Deletions cut 1 base from V and 3 bases from J, with 10 bases between. Germline-derived CDR1 and CDR2 are DFQATT and SNEGSKA (reference sequence). CDR3 protein: CSARGRRDNQPQHF. CDR3 coding DNA: TGCAGTGCTAGAGGACGAAGGGACAATCAGCCCCAGCATTTT.

This clonotype was seen ten or more times. The chain employs TRBV7-8 and TRBJ1-6; TRBD1 matches at 10 bases. Trimming cost V 4 bases and J 9 bases; bases outside gene matches: 6. Germline CDR1 and CDR2: SGHVS and FQNEAQ. The CDR3 spans 15 residues. The CDR3 is CASSSDRGLISPLHF. For the CDR3, the DNA is TGTGCCAGCAGCTCCGACAGGGGGCTGATTTCACCCCTCCACTTT.

Ten or more counts support this clonotype. The chain links TRBV6-1 to TRBJ2-6, with D uncertain. CDR1 MNHNS and CDR2 SASEGT come from the germline V gene. The CDR3 loop spans 13 amino acids. V was pared by 6 bases and J by 2 bases, with 5 bases between. The CDR3 nucleotides are TGTGCCAGCAGACTTACTGGGGCCAACGTCCTGACTTTC. Its translation: CASRLTGANVLTF.

This clonotype was observed a few times. The gene calls are TRBV6-5 and TRBJ1-2; TRBD1 aligns across 7 bases. The CDR3 runs to 16 residues. CDR1 is MNHEY, CDR2 SVGAGI, per germline. J lost 5 bases, V lost 2 bases, and 11 bases had no gene match. The CDR3 sequence is CASSYLAKGARYGYTF. The CDR3 DNA sequence: TGTGCCAGCAGTTACCTGGCAAAGGGGGCTCGGTATGGCTACACCTTC.

The rearrangement joins TRBV20-1 to TRBJ2-7; D unresolved. V lost 7 bases, J lost 4 bases, and 8 bases lay in between. This CDR3 has 10 amino acids. Germline V gives CDR1 DFQATT, CDR2 SNEGSKA (reference sequence). CDR3 in DNA: TGCAGTGTCGGCTATTACGAGCAGTACTTC. It is translated as CSVGYYEQYF.

The V and J genes are TRBV13 and TRBJ2-3; D is possibly TRBD2 (6 bases). The CDR3 sequence is 20 residues long. Trimming stripped 2 bases from V and 4 bases from J, with 28 bases between. Germline V gene data show CDR1 as PRHDT and CDR2 as FYEKMQ (reference sequence). CDR3 amino acids: CASSLLVGGKKGISPDTQYF. The CDR3 DNA is TGTGCCAGCAGCTTATTGGTCGGCGGGAAGAAGGGAATTAGTCCAGATACGCAGTATTTT.